Shown below are 19 T cell receptor beta chains from a single sample sequenced in a study of blood T cell repertoires in COVID-19. The table came from immunoSEQ multiplex PCR; TCRdb's copy has only in-frame clones and leaves some out. Of about 220,000 clones listed, approximately 80% are singletons. The specimen sequenced was peripheral blood. The receptors come from a woman between 55 and 75 years old who had recovered from COVID-19.

The V gene is TRBV29-1, the J gene TRBJ2-7; 9 bases are shared with TRBD1. CDR1 and CDR2 from the germline V gene are SQVTM and ANQGSEA. The CDR3 is 14 residues long. The ends lost 7 bases at V and 3 bases at J; junction bases unmatched: 10. The CDR3 region is CSAIQGASNYEQYF. In DNA, the CDR3 is TGCAGCGCTATACAGGGGGCAAGCAACTACGAGCAGTACTTC.

The chain has TRBV6-1 and TRBJ1-1; D possibly corresponds to TRBD1 (5 bases). This CDR3 is built from 15 residues. CDR1 and CDR2 (germline): MNHNS, SASEGT. Trimming took off 0 bases at V and 4 bases at J, with 12 bases between the two ends. CDR3 in amino acids: CASSEAAGFGTEAFF. The CDR3 region has the DNA TGTGCCAGCAGTGAAGCGGCAGGGTTTGGCACTGAAGCTTTCTTT.

V usage is TRBV19 and J usage is TRBJ1-1; perhaps TRBD1 as D (5 bases). V shed 4 bases and J shed 1 base, with 10 bases lying between them. Looked up from germline, CDR1 is LNHDA and CDR2 is SQIVND (reference sequence). This CDR3 spans 14 amino acids. CDR3 region: CASSTRDWNTEAFF. The DNA for the CDR3 is TGTGCCAGTAGTACTCGGGACTGGAACACTGAAGCTTTCTTT.

J is TRBJ1-6 and V is TRBV6-4; D is unresolved. This CDR3 is 14 amino acids long. V was trimmed by 2 bases and J by 10 bases, leaving 12 bases between them. Germline CDR1 reads MRHNA; CDR2 reads SNTAGT. This CDR3 reads CASSDRAGGSPLHF. The CDR3, as DNA: TGTGCCAGCAGTGACCGTGCCGGAGGGTCACCCCTCCACTTT.

The chain employs TRBV7-2 and TRBJ1-2, with 9 positions matching TRBD1. There are 16 residues in the CDR3. Germline CDR1 SGHTA, CDR2 FQGNSA. J gave up 5 bases and V 5 bases, and 12 bases lay outside the gene matches. CDR3 DNA: TGTGCCAGCAGCCCTTCTTCTCTGGACAGGGGATATGGCTACACCTTC. Translation: CASSPSSLDRGYGYTF.

The CDR3 region has the DNA TGTGCCAGCAGCAACTTCAACTGGACTAGCGGGGGAATGGATGGCACCACAGATACGCAGTATTTT. This encodes CASSNFNWTSGGMDGTTDTQYF. The rearrangement joins TRBV21-1 to TRBJ2-3; the DNA was not used to check the table's D call, TRBD2. TRBV21-1 is a pseudogene. The CDR3 runs 22 residues.

The genes are TRBV5-4 and TRBJ1-3; possibly TRBD1 for D (6 bases). The CDR3 extends over 16 amino acids. The germline V gene encodes CDR1 SGHNT and CDR2 YYREEE (reference sequence). V was trimmed by 0 bases and J by 4 bases, leaving 14 bases between them. CDR3 DNA sequence: TGTGCCAGCAGCTTGGACAGGGCGGTCTCGGGAAACACCATATATTTT. Translating gives CASSLDRAVSGNTIYF.

This clone was counted between two and nine times. The chain employs TRBV5-5 and TRBJ2-5; TRBD2 might be the D (5 bases). The CDR3 extends over 15 amino acids. CDR1 and CDR2 from the germline V gene are SGHKS and YYEKEE (reference sequence). V dropped 1 base and J dropped 1 base, with 11 bases sitting between them. The CDR3 sequence is CASSLSGGGQETQYF. The CDR3 DNA reads TGTGCCAGCAGCTTGTCAGGTGGAGGCCAAGAGACCCAGTACTTC.

This chain's CDR3 is CAIEASGGSYNEQFF. In DNA, the CDR3 is TGTGCCATCGAAGCTAGCGGGGGCTCCTACAATGAGCAGTTCTTC. V and J are TRBV10-3 and TRBJ2-1; 10 bases agree with TRBD2. The V segment lost 8 bases and the J segment 0 bases; nucleotides outside the gene matches: 4. Looked up from germline, CDR1 is ENHRY and CDR2 is SYGVKD. This CDR3 comprises 15 residues.

The chain employs TRBV30 and TRBJ2-7, with a weak D call TRBD2 (6 bases). The CDR3 consists of 14 residues. CDR1 and CDR2 (germline): GTSNPN, SVGIG (reference sequence). The V gene lost 4 bases and the J gene lost 0 bases, with 13 bases spanning the gap. The DNA for the CDR3 is TGTGCCTGGAAACTCCGGGGGACCTCCTACGAGCAGTACTTC. It encodes CAWKLRGTSYEQYF.

The V call is TRBV7-2, the J call TRBJ1-6; TRBD1 is a possible D gene (5 bases). The V gene's germline CDR1 is SGHTA and CDR2 FQGNSA. CDR3 size: 16 residues. The V gene lost 0 bases and the J gene lost 9 bases, with 15 bases spanning the gap. The CDR3 sequence: CASSLAQGSPGSPLHF. In DNA, the CDR3 is TGTGCCAGCAGCTTAGCGCAGGGCTCCCCGGGTTCACCCCTCCACTTT.

This clone appeared a few times. The genes are TRBV9 and TRBJ1-5; D ambiguous. The length of the CDR3 is 16 residues. The V end was cut by 0 bases, the J end by 4 bases, with 14 bases between. CDR1 and CDR2 from the germline V gene are SGDLS and YYNGEE. The CDR3 here is CASSVGAGSQNQPQHF. CDR3 nucleotides: TGTGCCAGCAGCGTAGGCGCTGGGAGCCAAAATCAGCCCCAGCATTTT.

This clone was seen a handful of times. The rearrangement joins TRBV7-9 to TRBJ1-6; TRBD1 matches 7 bases. Trimming removed 5 bases from V and 4 bases from J; junction bases left unmatched: 2. From germline, CDR1 is SEHNR and CDR2 FQNEAQ (reference sequence). This CDR3 comprises 14 residues. The CDR3 nucleotides read TGTGCCAGCAGCCCGGGACAGTATAATTCACCCCTCCACTTT. Translated: CASSPGQYNSPLHF.

This chain links TRBV20-1 with TRBJ2-5; a possible D gene is TRBD2 (7 bases). The CDR3 covers 13 residues. Per germline, CDR1 DFQATT and CDR2 SNEGSKA (reference sequence). Trimming cost V 3 bases and J 4 bases, with 12 bases left between them. As DNA, the CDR3 is TGCAGTGCTAGTGAGGGGGGGCCAGAGACCCAGTACTTC. As protein: CSASEGGPETQYF.

This chain connects TRBV12-3 or TRBV12-4 to TRBJ2-7; the D gene is possibly TRBD2 (5 bases). V was shortened by 6 bases and J by 3 bases, with 9 bases between the two germline ends. This CDR3 contains 12 residues. The CDR3 DNA sequence: TGTGCCAGCAGCCTCCGGGGCTACGAGCAGTACTTC. Protein: CASSLRGYEQYF.

The chain carries TRBV3-1 (or the pseudogene TRBV3-2) and TRBJ2-2; TRBD2 matches at 9 bases. With 4 bases clipped from V and 5 bases from J, the junction kept 8 bases outside the gene matches. The CDR3 loop spans 16 amino acids. Per germline, CDR1 LGHDT and CDR2 YNNKEL (reference sequence). CDR3 DNA sequence: TGTGCCAGCAGCCCTCGGCGGGGGGGCGGTACCGGGGAGCTGTTTTTT. This encodes CASSPRRGGGTGELFF.

J is TRBJ2-3 and V is TRBV7-6, with no clear D. Germline CDR1 is SGHVS and CDR2 is FNYEAQ. This CDR3 comprises 13 residues. V gave up 2 bases and J gave up 3 bases, with 6 bases separating them. The CDR3, as DNA: TGTGCCAGCAGCTTACTAGGTACAGATACGCAGTATTTT. This encodes CASSLLGTDTQYF.

The V gene is TRBV2, the J gene TRBJ2-2; 8 nucleotides line up with TRBD2. The CDR3 covers 19 residues. Germline V CDR1 and CDR2: SNHLY, FYNNEI. The V segment lost 5 bases and the J segment 8 bases; nucleotides outside the gene matches: 22. The CDR3 DNA sequence: TGTGCCAGCAGTCCCTCCCCCGCAGGACTAGCCGAAAAGTATGGGGAGCTGTTTTTT. Translation gives CASSPSPAGLAEKYGELFF.

This chain links TRBV6-5 with TRBJ2-5; a possible D gene is TRBD2 (6 bases). The germline CDR1 and CDR2 sequences are MNHEY and SVGAGI. The CDR3 runs to 15 residues. The ends were cut back, 6 bases at V and 5 bases at J, with 19 bases in the middle. The CDR3 nucleotides read TGTGCCAGCAGCTCCCCGGGACTGGGGATGGAGACCCAGTACTTC. Translated, it gives CASSSPGLGMETQYF.